The 15 T cell receptor beta chains below all came from one sample that was sequenced in a study of shared clonotypes between healthy human individuals. Only in-frame clones appear in the TCRdb table, and some are missing; sequencing was by immunoSEQ multiplex PCR. Of 2 million to 2.5 million clones in the sample, around 95% were seen once. Material for sequencing was naive CD4+ T cells sorted from blood. The sample's subset: CD45RA+ positively selected. These TCRs come from a man in his late teens or twenties in good health.

This sequence joins TRBV11-2 and TRBJ2-3, with a weak D call TRBD1 (5 bases). V was pared by 4 bases and J by 6 bases, with 23 bases between. The CDR3 has 17 residues. Germline-derived CDR1 and CDR2 are SGHAT and FQNNGV. The CDR3 coding sequence is TGTGCCAGCAGCTCTTCCCGGATATGGGGCTCCCCGGATACGCAGTATTTT. Translated, it gives CASSSSRIWGSPDTQYF.

This clone was seen a single time. This CDR3 is also generated by other DNA sequences in the sample. This chain joins TRBV29-1 and TRBJ2-5; the match to TRBD1 covers 8 bases. The DNA end is more similar to TRBJ2-7, so the J call may be wrong. The CDR3 covers 13 residues. Germline V CDR1 and CDR2: SQVTM, ANQGSEA. CDR3 bases: TGCAGCGTTGAGGGGACAGGCCCCTACGAGCAGTACTTC. Its translation: CSVEGTGPYEQYF.

The rearrangement uses TRBV25-1 and TRBJ1-4; 7 bases are a match to TRBD1. The germline gives CDR1 MGHDK, CDR2 SYGVNS. Trimming removed 3 bases from V and 4 bases from J; junction bases left unmatched: 14. This CDR3 spans 18 amino acids. CDR3 protein: CASSDPGATGWSNEKLFF. The CDR3 DNA reads as TGTGCCAGCAGTGACCCGGGTGCGACAGGGTGGAGTAATGAAAAACTGTTTTTT.

The V and J genes are TRBV4-1 and TRBJ2-2; unclear D gene. Trimming left V 0 bases short and J 6 bases short, with 23 bases between. The CDR3 runs to 19 residues. From germline, CDR1 is MGHRA and CDR2 YSYEKL. CDR3 amino acids: CASSQDLWALVRSSGELFF. CDR3 nucleotides: TGCGCCAGCAGCCAAGATCTGTGGGCCCTAGTGCGCTCCTCCGGGGAGCTGTTTTTT.

The genes are TRBV19 and TRBJ1-2; D gene unclear. Germline V CDR1 and CDR2: LNHDA, SQIVND (reference sequence). CDR3 length: 12 amino acids. Trimming stripped 8 bases from V and 4 bases from J, with 11 bases between. The CDR3 nucleotides are TGTGCCAGTGATTCCAAAGGCTATGGCTACACCTTC. Translated: CASDSKGYGYTF.

The chain employs TRBV7-2 and TRBJ2-5, with a possible D match to TRBD2 (6 bases). Germline assignment: CDR1 SGHTA and CDR2 FQGNSA. V was pared by 1 base and J by 6 bases, with 12 bases between. This CDR3 has 14 residues. DNA for the CDR3: TGTGCCAGCAGCTTAGACCGGGGGAGACAGACCCAGTACTTC. Protein sequence: CASSLDRGRQTQYF.

The V call is TRBV27, the J call TRBJ2-5; D is unresolved. The CDR3 is 14 amino acids. Germline V gene lookup returns CDR1 MNHEY and CDR2 SMNVEV (reference sequence). V shed 4 bases and J shed 1 base, with 10 bases lying between them. The CDR3 bases are TGTGCCAGCAGTTATGGCAGAGGCCAAGAGACCCAGTACTTC. It translates to CASSYGRGQETQYF.

The chain employs TRBV7-9 and TRBJ2-7, with TRBD1 identical over 9 bases. Per the germline V gene, CDR1 is SEHNR and CDR2 is FQNEAQ (reference sequence). The J segment lost 6 bases and the V segment lost 7 bases, leaving 10 bases of the junction unmatched. The length of the CDR3 is 14 residues. CDR3 in DNA: TGTGCCAGCACCACCGGGACAGGGCGTGGCGAGCAGTACTTC. Amino acid sequence: CASTTGTGRGEQYF.

The rearrangement links TRBV6-1 to TRBJ2-5; D may be TRBD2 (8 bases). The CDR3 is 15 amino acids. Trimming cost V 2 bases and J 6 bases, with 16 bases left between them. Germline CDR1 and CDR2: MNHNS and SASEGT. CDR3 bases: TGTGCCAGCAGTGAACGGGAGGGAGGGGGCAAGACCCAGTACTTC. Amino acids: CASSEREGGGKTQYF.

V usage is TRBV11-2 and J usage is TRBJ2-7; D possibly matches TRBD1 or TRBD2 (5 bases each). This CDR3 region has 16 residues. V lost 4 bases, J lost 4 bases, and 20 bases lay in between. Germline V CDR1 and CDR2: SGHAT, FQNNGV. The CDR3 DNA sequence: TGTGCCAGCAGCTACGGGTACCGGGACGGATATTACGAGCAGTACTTC. This sequence encodes CASSYGYRDGYYEQYF.

The chain combines TRBV18 with TRBJ2-7, with D possibly being TRBD1 (5 bases). Germline assignment: CDR1 KGHSH and CDR2 LQKENI. V was pared by 0 bases and J by 0 bases, with 12 bases between. The CDR3 loop spans 16 amino acids. In nucleotides, the CDR3 is TGTGCCAGCTCACCACCGAATCAGGGTAACTCCTACGAGCAGTACTTC. This sequence encodes CASSPPNQGNSYEQYF.

Comments on this clone: This sample includes further DNA sequences coding for the same CDR3. The rearrangement joins TRBV5-1 to TRBJ2-1; no clear D gene. Between the trimmed V and J ends, which lost 2 bases and 7 bases, there was a span of 7 bases. The CDR3 has 12 amino acids. The germline V gene encodes CDR1 SGHRS and CDR2 YFSETQ. The DNA for the CDR3 is TGCGCCAGCAGCTTCCAAGGAAATGAGCAGTTCTTC. It codes for CASSFQGNEQFF.

This rearrangement joins TRBV7-8 to TRBJ2-3; 9 bases are shared with TRBD2. CDR1 and CDR2 (germline): SGHVS, FQNEAQ. V lost 3 bases, J lost 6 bases, and 10 bases stayed unmatched. This CDR3 contains 16 residues. The CDR3 loop is CASSFGLAGRGDTQYF. Here the CDR3 DNA reads TGTGCCAGCAGCTTCGGCCTAGCGGGACGTGGGGATACGCAGTATTTT.

The chain combines TRBV6-6 with TRBJ2-3, with 7 bases fitting TRBD2. Looked up from germline, CDR1 is MNHNY and CDR2 is SVGAGI (reference sequence). The CDR3 extends over 14 amino acids. V was pared by 4 bases and J by 3 bases, with 4 bases of the junction left unmatched. CDR3 region: CASSSPGRTDTQYF. DNA of the CDR3: TGTGCCAGCAGTTCTCCCGGGAGGACAGATACGCAGTATTTT.

The CDR3 bases are TGTGCCAGCAGTAAAGACGTAAACATTCAGTACTTC. Residues: CASSKDVNIQYF. The chain links TRBV28 to TRBJ2-4, with no clear D. Germline-derived CDR1 and CDR2 are MDHEN and SYDVKM. The CDR3 extends over 12 amino acids. Between the trimmed V and J ends, which lost 5 bases and 6 bases, there was a span of 8 bases.